Shown below are 21 T cell receptor beta chains from a single sample sequenced in a study of CXCR3-negative and CXCR3-positive naive CD8 T cells (dated by TCRdb to about 2019). These reads were obtained on a NextSeq 550. The Human TCR Profiling Kit (MiLaboratory) was used to make UMI-labeled 5' RACE TRB cDNA libraries. TCRdb reanalyzed the reads, keeping one entry per CDR3 protein sequence and omitting DNA. In this sample's table one finds fewer than 95,000 distinct CDR3 sequences. Clones ranked in the top ten supply 1.7% of the sample. Sequencing was done on a sample of naive CXCR3- CD8+ T cells from blood. Taken with the paper, the label for cell subset or site translates to: CD45RO-CCR7+CD27+CD95- naive CD8+ T cells lacking CXCR3 (TNR3-). These receptors were taken from a human donor in good health. Some clones in this sample may be carry-over from other donors' samples.

This CDR3 is CSVDSRDGYTF. The chain uses TRBV29-1 and TRBJ1-2; TCRdb's D call of TRBD1 is untestable without DNA. The CDR3 is 11 residues long. In germline, CDR1 is SQVTM, CDR2 ANQGSEA. Drawing the rest from reference TRBV29-1 and TRBJ1-2, the complete variable domain is SAVISQKPSRDICQRGTSLTIQCQVDSQVTMMFWYRQQPGQSLTLIATANQGSEATYESGFVIDKFPISRPNLTFSTLTVSNMSPEDSSIYLCSVDSRDGYTFGSGTRLTVV.

The chain recombines TRBV7-2 with TRBJ2-7; as DNA is missing, the TRBD2 call by TCRdb cannot be tested. The CDR3 has 18 amino acids. Germline assignment: CDR1 SGHTA and CDR2 FQGNSA. CDR3 amino acids: CASSFGLYPRTGAYEQYF.

The J gene is TRBJ2-7, the V gene TRBV14. Germline V gene sequence: CDR1 SGHDN, CDR2 FVKESK. This CDR3 comprises 12 residues. Here the CDR3 reads CASSQEGYEQYF. Looking up the rest from reference TRBV14 and TRBJ2-7 gives the full variable domain: EAGVTQFPSHSVIEKGQTVTLRCDPISGHDNLYWYRRVMGKEIKFLLHFVKESKQDESGMPNNRFLAERTGGTYSTLKVQPAELEDSGVYFCASSQEGYEQYFGPGTRLTVT.

This sequence joins TRBV5-6 and TRBJ1-1; TCRdb's D gene call, TRBD1, goes unchecked for lack of DNA. The CDR3 loop spans 14 amino acids. Germline V lookup: CDR1 SGHDT, CDR2 YYEEEE. This CDR3 reads CASNLDRLNTEAFF.

The V gene is TRBV6-4, the J gene TRBJ2-1; the D gene TCRdb calls, TRBD2, cannot be checked with no DNA. The germline gives CDR1 MRHNA, CDR2 SNTAGT. The CDR3 contains 14 residues. CDR3 protein: CASSGGAPNNEQFF.

V and J are TRBV3-1 and TRBJ2-1; TCRdb returns TRBD1, unconfirmable since there is no DNA. The CDR3 sequence is 17 residues long. CDR1 is LGHDT and CDR2 is YNNKEL in the germline V gene (reference sequence). CDR3 amino acids: CASSPYGQDEPYNEQFF.

This sequence joins TRBV9 and TRBJ2-7; TCRdb calls TRBD1, which cannot be checked without DNA. The CDR3 is made up of 12 amino acids. Germline loops: CDR1 SGDLS, CDR2 YYNGEE. CDR3 in amino acids: CASSVGDNEQYF.

The chain's CDR3 is CASSLGVDRRVYGYTF. The chain employs TRBV12-3 or TRBV12-4 and TRBJ1-2; the TRBD1 assignment by TCRdb is unverifiable without DNA. This CDR3 is 16 amino acids long.

The rearrangement uses TRBV28 and TRBJ2-7; TCRdb outputs TRBD1, but without DNA this stays unchecked. In germline, CDR1 is MDHEN, CDR2 SYDVKM. The CDR3 contains 13 residues. The CDR3 loop is CASSETGGYEQYF.

This chain's CDR3 is CASSLGGLGDQPQHF. V usage is TRBV28 and J usage is TRBJ1-5. The CDR3 is made up of 15 amino acids. Per germline, CDR1 MDHEN and CDR2 SYDVKM.

CDR3 region: CASSQDGTANSYEQYF. V and J are TRBV14 and TRBJ2-7; without DNA, the TCRdb call of TRBD1 cannot be checked. Germline values: CDR1 SGHDN, CDR2 FVKESK. CDR3 size: 16 residues.

The chain carries TRBV25-1 and TRBJ2-1. Germline V gives CDR1 MGHDK, CDR2 SYGVNS. The CDR3 is 14 residues long. CDR3 protein: CASSGWASYNEQFF.

The chain links TRBV7-9 to TRBJ2-7; TCRdb calls TRBD1, which cannot be checked without DNA. There are 11 residues in the CDR3. The germline gives CDR1 SEHNR, CDR2 FQNEAQ (reference sequence). CDR3 loop: CSSSPDSEQYF.

The V and J genes are TRBV6-5 and TRBJ2-1; TCRdb's D gene call, TRBD2, goes unchecked for lack of DNA. The germline V gene has CDR1 MNHEY and CDR2 SVGAGI. CDR3 length: 17 amino acids. The CDR3 sequence is CASSYSASGLSLDEQFF.

This chain connects TRBV15 to TRBJ2-5; the D call of TRBD1 rests on TCRdb alone, since no DNA is present to check it. Germline V lookup: CDR1 LNHNV, CDR2 YYDKDF (reference sequence). The CDR3 is 13 residues long. The CDR3 loop is CAIEGHLEETQYF. Complete variable domain (other parts from reference TRBV15 and TRBJ2-5): DAMVIQNPRYQVTQFGKPVTLSCSQTLNHNVMYWYQQKSSQAPKLLFHYYDKDFNNEADTPDNFQSRRPNTSFCFLDIRSPGLGDTAMYLCAIEGHLEETQYFGPGTRLLVL.

The rearrangement joins TRBV20-1 to TRBJ1-5; TCRdb's D call, TRBD1, is unchecked because there is no DNA. CDR3 length equals 15 residues. The germline V gene encodes CDR1 DFQATT and CDR2 SNEGSKA (reference sequence). CDR3 region: CSARDEDRDDQPQHF.

This chain joins TRBV28 and TRBJ2-5. Germline CDR1 and CDR2: MDHEN and SYDVKM. The CDR3 loop spans 18 amino acids. CDR3 sequence reads: CASSSRKKDLWGRETQYF.

The rearrangement uses TRBV2 and TRBJ2-7. The CDR3 is 13 amino acids. Germline V lookup: CDR1 SNHLY, CDR2 FYNNEI. This CDR3 reads CASSDGSSYEQYF.

The J gene is TRBJ2-1, the V gene TRBV24-1; without DNA, the TCRdb call of TRBD1 cannot be checked. The CDR3 has 14 residues. Germline loops: CDR1 KGHDR, CDR2 SFDVKD. The CDR3 sequence is CATSDPGIYNEQFF.

The chain recombines TRBV7-7 with TRBJ2-7; checking the TCRdb D call of TRBD1 is not possible without DNA. This CDR3 contains 14 residues. The germline V gene has CDR1 SSHAT and CDR2 FNYEAQ (reference sequence). This CDR3 is CASSLGGAPYEQYF.

The chain combines TRBV28 with TRBJ2-7; TCRdb calls TRBD1, which cannot be checked without DNA. CDR1 and CDR2 from the germline V gene are MDHEN and SYDVKM. The CDR3 has 14 residues. The CDR3 is CASKGSPGTYEQYF. Full variable domain (missing parts from reference TRBV28 and TRBJ2-7): DVKVTQSSRYLVKRTGEKVFLECVQDMDHENMFWYRQDPGLGLRLIYFSYDVKMKEKGDIPEGYSVSREKKERFSLILESASTNQTSMYLCASKGSPGTYEQYFGPGTRLTVT.